This TCR beta chain was recovered during a study of spatial heterogeneity in lung cancer. Notes on the study in general: Counts of expanded intratumoral alpha and beta TCRs tracked tumor mutation counts.

Indicated time point: sample taken at primary tumor resection. No cells were sorted before sequencing. The whole RNA sequenced was extracted from tumor, nontumor lung or frozen PBMC. Ten or more counts support this clonotype. Its antigen is not known. V dropped 7 bases and J dropped 1 base, with 10 bases sitting between them. The CDR3 extends over 14 amino acids. From germline, CDR1 is MNHEY and CDR2 SVGAGI. Each CDR3 protein is one row after TCRdb ran MiXCR on the 5' RACE reads. The data hold roughly 2,000 distinct CDR3 sequences, with about an eighth observed a single time. The material sequenced was lung tumor tissue, taken at surgery. The sequence derives from a male donor with early-stage non-small cell lung cancer. The gene calls are TRBV6-5 and TRBJ2-2, with unresolved D. Here the CDR3 DNA reads TGTGCCAGCACCCCAGTGTGGAACACCGGGGAGCTGTTTTTT. Protein sequence: CASTPVWNTGELFF.